What follows is one TCR beta chain and its context. Original data processing: Nucleated cell number was recorded as an estimate derived from reference gene primer amplification. Profiled with immunoSEQ multiplex PCR; TCRdb holds only in-frame clones, not every one. V and J calls plus clone size are reproduced from that table; the DNA served to infer D and trimming. The table lists roughly 200,000 clones, roughly four fifths of them singletons. This specimen comes from a study of blood T cell repertoires in COVID-19. CDR3 length: 14 residues. Germline CDR1 is MNHEY and CDR2 is SMNVEV (reference sequence). Trimming removed 5 bases from V and 2 bases from J; junction bases left unmatched: 4.

The sample comprised peripheral blood. The chain couples TRBV27 to TRBJ2-7; 9 bases fit TRBD1. This sequence was found in a woman of 80 years or more with COVID-19, enrolled during active disease. CDR3 sequence reads: CASSKGDRAYEQYF. DNA for the CDR3: TGTGCCAGCAGTAAGGGGGACAGGGCCTACGAGCAGTACTTC.